A selection of T cell receptor beta chains follows, all from one sample in a study of shared clonotypes between healthy human individuals. The data were produced by immunoSEQ multiplex PCR, yet TCRdb's version contains in-frame clones alone and is incomplete. The repertoire holds around 2,000,000 clones, with roughly 95% as singletons. The sequencing input was naive CD8+ T cells sorted from blood. The source is a man aged 18 to 30 in good health. CDR3s include the opening cysteine and the closing phenylalanine or tryptophan. The D gene is left open where the match is weak. Size is stated for part of the rows, as once, few or many counts, or as a class when the clone is expanded.

>-|TRBD1|TRBV29-1|TRBJ2-4
TGCAGCCTGACAGGGGCCATGCGAAAGGCCAAAAACATTCAGTACTTC
CSLTGAMRKAKNIQYF
>-|-|TRBV6-6|TRBJ2-7
TGTGCCAGCAGTGGAATAGCGGACGAGCAGTACTTC
CASSGIADEQYF
>-|-|TRBV9|TRBJ2-5
TGTGCCAGCAGCGAGAATCAAGAGACCCAGTACTTC
CASSENQETQYF
>-|TRBD1|TRBV2|TRBJ1-2
TGTGCCAGCAGTGCGACAGGGGGTGCTGGCTACACCTTC
CASSATGGAGYTF
>-|-|TRBV7-9|TRBJ1-2
TGTGCCAGCAGCTTAGTCACAGGGCCTAACTATGGCTACACCTTC
CASSLVTGPNYGYTF
>once|TRBD2|TRBV28|TRBJ2-3
TGTGCCAGCAGCCTAACCGCCTCTAGCGGGGGAAAACCTAGCACAGATACGCAGTATTTT
CASSLTASSGGKPSTDTQYF
>-|TRBD1|TRBV7-9|TRBJ1-4
TGTGCCAGCAGCTTTGGACAGGGGGGTGAAAAACTGTTTTTT
CASSFGQGGEKLFF
>-|-|TRBV27|TRBJ1-2
TGTGCCAGCTCTATGACAAATCCCCTCCACAATGGCTACACCTTC
CASSMTNPLHNGYTF
>-|TRBD1|TRBV30|TRBJ1-2
TGTGCCTGGAGTCTGGACAGGGGCTATGGCTACACCTTC
CAWSLDRGYGYTF
>-|-|TRBV29-1|TRBJ2-2
TGCAGCGTACCAGCGAACACCGGGGAGCTGTTTTTT
CSVPANTGELFF
>-|TRBD1|TRBV6-6|TRBJ1-5
TGTGCCAGCAGTTGGGGACAGGGAAACAATCAGCCCCAGCATTTT
CASSWGQGNNQPQHF
>-|TRBD2|TRBV7-6|TRBJ2-2
TGTGCCAGCAGCTTAGCCTGGACTAGCGGTAGTAACACCGGGGAGCTGTTTTTT
CASSLAWTSGSNTGELFF
>-|-|TRBV6-5|TRBJ2-7
TGTGCCAGCAGTGGTCCGGGGACGAAAGCGAACGAGCAGTACTTC
CASSGPGTKANEQYF
>-|-|TRBV28|TRBJ2-1
TGTGCCAGCAGTTTCGGGGATGAGCAGTTCTTC
CASSFGDEQFF
>-|TRBD1|TRBV4-3|TRBJ2-7
TGCGCCAGCAGCCAAGGAGCAGGGGGCGGCTACGAGCAGTACTTC
CASSQGAGGGYEQYF
>-|-|TRBV10-2|TRBJ1-2
TGCGCCAGCAGCGATTGGCAGGCCTATGGCTACACCTTC
CASSDWQAYGYTF
>-|-|TRBV30|TRBJ1-4
TGTGCCTGGAGCAACTTTAGAGACGTTCCCCCGAGGGATGAAAAACTGTTTTTT
CAWSNFRDVPPRDEKLFF